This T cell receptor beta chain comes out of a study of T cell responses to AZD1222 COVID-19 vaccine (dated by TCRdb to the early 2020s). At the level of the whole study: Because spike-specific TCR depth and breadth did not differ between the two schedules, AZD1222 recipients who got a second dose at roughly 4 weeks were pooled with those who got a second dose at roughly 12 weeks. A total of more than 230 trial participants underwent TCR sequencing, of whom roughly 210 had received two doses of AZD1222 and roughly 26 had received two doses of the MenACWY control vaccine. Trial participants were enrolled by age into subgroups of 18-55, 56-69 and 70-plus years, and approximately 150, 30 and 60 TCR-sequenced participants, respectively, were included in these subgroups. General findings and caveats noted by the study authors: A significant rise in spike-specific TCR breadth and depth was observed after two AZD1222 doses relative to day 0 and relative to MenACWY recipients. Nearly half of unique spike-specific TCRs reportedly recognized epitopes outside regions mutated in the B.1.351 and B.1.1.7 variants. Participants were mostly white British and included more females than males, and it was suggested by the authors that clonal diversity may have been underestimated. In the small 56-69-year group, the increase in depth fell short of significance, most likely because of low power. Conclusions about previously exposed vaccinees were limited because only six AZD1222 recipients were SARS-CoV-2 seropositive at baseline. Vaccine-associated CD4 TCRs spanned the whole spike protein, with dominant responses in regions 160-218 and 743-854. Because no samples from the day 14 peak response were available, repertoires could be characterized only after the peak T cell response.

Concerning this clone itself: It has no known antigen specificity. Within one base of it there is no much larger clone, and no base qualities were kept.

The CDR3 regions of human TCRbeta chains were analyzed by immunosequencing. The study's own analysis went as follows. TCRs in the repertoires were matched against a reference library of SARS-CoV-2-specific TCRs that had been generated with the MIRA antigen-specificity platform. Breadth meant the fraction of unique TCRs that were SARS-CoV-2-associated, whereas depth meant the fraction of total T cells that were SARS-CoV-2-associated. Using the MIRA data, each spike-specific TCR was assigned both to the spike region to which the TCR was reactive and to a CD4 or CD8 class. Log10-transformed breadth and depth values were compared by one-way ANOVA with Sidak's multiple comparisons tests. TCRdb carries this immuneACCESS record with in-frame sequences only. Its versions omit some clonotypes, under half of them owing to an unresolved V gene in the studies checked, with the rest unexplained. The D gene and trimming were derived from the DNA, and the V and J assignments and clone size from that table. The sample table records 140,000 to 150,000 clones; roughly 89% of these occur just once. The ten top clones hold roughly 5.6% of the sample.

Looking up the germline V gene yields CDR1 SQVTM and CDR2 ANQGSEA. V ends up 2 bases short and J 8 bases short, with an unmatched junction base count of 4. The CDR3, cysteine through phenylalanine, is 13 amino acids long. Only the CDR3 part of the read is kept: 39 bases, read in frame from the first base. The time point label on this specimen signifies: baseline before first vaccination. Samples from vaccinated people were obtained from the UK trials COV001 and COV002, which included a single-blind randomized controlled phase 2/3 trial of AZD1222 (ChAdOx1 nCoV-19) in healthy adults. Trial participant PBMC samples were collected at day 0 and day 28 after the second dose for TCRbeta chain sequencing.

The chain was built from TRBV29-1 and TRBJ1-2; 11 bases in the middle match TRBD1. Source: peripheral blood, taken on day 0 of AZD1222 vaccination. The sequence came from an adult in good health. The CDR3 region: CSVESGTGGGYTF. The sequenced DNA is TGCAGCGTTGAAAGTGGGACAGGGGGAGGCTACACCTTC.